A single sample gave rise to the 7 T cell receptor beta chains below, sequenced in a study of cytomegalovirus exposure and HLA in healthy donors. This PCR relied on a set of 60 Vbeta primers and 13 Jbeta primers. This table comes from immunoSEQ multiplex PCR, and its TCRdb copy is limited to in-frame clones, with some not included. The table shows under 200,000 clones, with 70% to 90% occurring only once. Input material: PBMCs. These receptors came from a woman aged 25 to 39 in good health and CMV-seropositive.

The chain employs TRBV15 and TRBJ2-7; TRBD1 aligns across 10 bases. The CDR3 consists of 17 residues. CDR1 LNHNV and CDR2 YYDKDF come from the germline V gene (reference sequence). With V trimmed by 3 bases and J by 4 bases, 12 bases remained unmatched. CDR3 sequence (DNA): TGTGCCACCAGCAGCACTACCGGGACAGGGGACCCGTACGAGCAGTACTTC. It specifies CATSSTTGTGDPYEQYF.

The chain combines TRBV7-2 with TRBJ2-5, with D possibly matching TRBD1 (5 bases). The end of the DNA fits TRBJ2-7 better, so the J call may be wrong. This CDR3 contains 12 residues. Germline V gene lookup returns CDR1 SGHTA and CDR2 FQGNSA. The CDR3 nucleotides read TGTGCCAGCAGCTCGACCCAGGGCGAGCAGTACTTC. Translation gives CASSSTQGEQYF.

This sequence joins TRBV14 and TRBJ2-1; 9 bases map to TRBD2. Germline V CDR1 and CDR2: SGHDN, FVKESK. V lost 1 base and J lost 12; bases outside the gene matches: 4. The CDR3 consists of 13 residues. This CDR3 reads CASSQGRGGVQFF. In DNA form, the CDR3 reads TGTGCCAGCAGCCAAGGGCGGGGGGGCGTGCAGTTCTTC.

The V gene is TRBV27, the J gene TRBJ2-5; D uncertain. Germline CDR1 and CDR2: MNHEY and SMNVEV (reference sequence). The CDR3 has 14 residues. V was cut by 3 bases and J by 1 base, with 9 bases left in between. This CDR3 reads CASSFLTSQETQYF. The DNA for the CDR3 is TGTGCCAGCAGTTTTTTGACAAGCCAAGAGACCCAGTACTTC.

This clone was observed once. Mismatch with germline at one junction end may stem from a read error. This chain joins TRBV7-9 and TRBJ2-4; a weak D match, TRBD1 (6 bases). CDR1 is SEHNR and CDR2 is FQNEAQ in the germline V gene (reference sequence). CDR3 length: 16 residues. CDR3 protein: CSSSARTVLTKNIQYF. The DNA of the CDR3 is TGTTCCAGCAGCGCCCGGACAGTCTTGACCAAAAACATTCAGTACTTC.

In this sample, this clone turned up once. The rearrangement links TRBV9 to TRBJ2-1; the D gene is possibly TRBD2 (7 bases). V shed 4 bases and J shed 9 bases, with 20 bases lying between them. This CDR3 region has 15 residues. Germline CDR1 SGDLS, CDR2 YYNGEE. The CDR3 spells CASSPVVGGPSEQFF. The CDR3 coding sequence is TGTGCCAGCAGCCCCGTAGTGGGGGGGCCGAGTGAGCAGTTCTTC.

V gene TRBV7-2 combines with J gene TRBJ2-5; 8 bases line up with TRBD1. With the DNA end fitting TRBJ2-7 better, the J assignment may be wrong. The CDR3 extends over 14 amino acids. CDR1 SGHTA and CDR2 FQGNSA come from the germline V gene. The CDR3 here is CASSGLGQVYEQYF. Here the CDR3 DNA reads TGTGCCAGCAGCGGATTGGGACAGGTGTACGAGCAGTACTTC.